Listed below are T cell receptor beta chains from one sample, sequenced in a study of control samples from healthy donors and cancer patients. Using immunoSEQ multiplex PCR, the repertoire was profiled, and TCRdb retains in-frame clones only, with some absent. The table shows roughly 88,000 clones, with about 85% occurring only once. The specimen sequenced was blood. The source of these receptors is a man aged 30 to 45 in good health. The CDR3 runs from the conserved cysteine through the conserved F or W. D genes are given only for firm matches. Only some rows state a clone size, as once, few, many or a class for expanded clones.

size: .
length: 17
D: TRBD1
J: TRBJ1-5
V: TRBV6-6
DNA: TGTGCCAGCAGTCTTCGCTTCGGGACAGGGGTCTCTCAGCCCCAGCATTTT
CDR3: CASSLRFGTGVSQPQHF

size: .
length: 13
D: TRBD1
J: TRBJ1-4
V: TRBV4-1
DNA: TGCGCCTGCCGCAGGGGGCCAAATGAAAAACTGTTTTTT
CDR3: CACRRGPNEKLFF

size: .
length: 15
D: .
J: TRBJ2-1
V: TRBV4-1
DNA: TGCGCCAGCAGCCAAGTATCCGGACTGAACAATGAGCAGTTCTTC
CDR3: CASSQVSGLNNEQFF

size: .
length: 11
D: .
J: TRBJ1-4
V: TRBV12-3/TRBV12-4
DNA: TGTGCCAGCAGTTTCGGCGAAAAACTGTTTTTT
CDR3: CASSFGEKLFF

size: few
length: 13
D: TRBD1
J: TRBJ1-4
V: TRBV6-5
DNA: TGTGCCAGCAGTCAGTTTCCAGGGGGAAAACTGTTTTTT
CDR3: CASSQFPGGKLFF

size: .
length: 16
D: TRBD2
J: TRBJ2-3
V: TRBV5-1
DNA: TGCGCCAGCAGCTTGACGACTAGCGGGGGGCGGGATACGCAGTATTTT
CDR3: CASSLTTSGGRDTQYF

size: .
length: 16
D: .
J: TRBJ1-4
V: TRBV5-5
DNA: TGTGCCAGCAGCTCACTCGGGATTGCAACTAATGAAAAACTGTTTTTT
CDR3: CASSSLGIATNEKLFF

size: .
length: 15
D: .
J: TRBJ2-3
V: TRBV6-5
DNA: TGTGCCAGCAGCACGTCCGTAGGACGTGCAGATACGCAGTATTTT
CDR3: CASSTSVGRADTQYF

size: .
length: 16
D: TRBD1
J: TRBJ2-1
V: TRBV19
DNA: TGTGCCAGTAGTTTAGCGACAGGGGTTGTGGACAATGAGCAGTTCTTC
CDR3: CASSLATGVVDNEQFF

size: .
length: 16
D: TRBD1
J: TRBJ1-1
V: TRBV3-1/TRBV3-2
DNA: TGTGCCAGCAGCCAAGTATATGAGGGGGCGGACACTGAAGCTTTCTTT
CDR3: CASSQVYEGADTEAFF

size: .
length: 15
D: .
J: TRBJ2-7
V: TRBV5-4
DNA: TGTGCCAGCAGCTTAAGGACGTTCAGCTCCTACGAGCAGTACTTC
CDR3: CASSLRTFSSYEQYF

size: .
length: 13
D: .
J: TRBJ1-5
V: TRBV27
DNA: TGTGCCAGCAGTTTATACGCCCATCAGCCCCAGCATTTT
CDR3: CASSLYAHQPQHF

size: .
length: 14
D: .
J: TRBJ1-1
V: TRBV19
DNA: TGTGCCAGTAGTACGACGGTGCTGAACACTGAAGCTTTCTTT
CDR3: CASSTTVLNTEAFF